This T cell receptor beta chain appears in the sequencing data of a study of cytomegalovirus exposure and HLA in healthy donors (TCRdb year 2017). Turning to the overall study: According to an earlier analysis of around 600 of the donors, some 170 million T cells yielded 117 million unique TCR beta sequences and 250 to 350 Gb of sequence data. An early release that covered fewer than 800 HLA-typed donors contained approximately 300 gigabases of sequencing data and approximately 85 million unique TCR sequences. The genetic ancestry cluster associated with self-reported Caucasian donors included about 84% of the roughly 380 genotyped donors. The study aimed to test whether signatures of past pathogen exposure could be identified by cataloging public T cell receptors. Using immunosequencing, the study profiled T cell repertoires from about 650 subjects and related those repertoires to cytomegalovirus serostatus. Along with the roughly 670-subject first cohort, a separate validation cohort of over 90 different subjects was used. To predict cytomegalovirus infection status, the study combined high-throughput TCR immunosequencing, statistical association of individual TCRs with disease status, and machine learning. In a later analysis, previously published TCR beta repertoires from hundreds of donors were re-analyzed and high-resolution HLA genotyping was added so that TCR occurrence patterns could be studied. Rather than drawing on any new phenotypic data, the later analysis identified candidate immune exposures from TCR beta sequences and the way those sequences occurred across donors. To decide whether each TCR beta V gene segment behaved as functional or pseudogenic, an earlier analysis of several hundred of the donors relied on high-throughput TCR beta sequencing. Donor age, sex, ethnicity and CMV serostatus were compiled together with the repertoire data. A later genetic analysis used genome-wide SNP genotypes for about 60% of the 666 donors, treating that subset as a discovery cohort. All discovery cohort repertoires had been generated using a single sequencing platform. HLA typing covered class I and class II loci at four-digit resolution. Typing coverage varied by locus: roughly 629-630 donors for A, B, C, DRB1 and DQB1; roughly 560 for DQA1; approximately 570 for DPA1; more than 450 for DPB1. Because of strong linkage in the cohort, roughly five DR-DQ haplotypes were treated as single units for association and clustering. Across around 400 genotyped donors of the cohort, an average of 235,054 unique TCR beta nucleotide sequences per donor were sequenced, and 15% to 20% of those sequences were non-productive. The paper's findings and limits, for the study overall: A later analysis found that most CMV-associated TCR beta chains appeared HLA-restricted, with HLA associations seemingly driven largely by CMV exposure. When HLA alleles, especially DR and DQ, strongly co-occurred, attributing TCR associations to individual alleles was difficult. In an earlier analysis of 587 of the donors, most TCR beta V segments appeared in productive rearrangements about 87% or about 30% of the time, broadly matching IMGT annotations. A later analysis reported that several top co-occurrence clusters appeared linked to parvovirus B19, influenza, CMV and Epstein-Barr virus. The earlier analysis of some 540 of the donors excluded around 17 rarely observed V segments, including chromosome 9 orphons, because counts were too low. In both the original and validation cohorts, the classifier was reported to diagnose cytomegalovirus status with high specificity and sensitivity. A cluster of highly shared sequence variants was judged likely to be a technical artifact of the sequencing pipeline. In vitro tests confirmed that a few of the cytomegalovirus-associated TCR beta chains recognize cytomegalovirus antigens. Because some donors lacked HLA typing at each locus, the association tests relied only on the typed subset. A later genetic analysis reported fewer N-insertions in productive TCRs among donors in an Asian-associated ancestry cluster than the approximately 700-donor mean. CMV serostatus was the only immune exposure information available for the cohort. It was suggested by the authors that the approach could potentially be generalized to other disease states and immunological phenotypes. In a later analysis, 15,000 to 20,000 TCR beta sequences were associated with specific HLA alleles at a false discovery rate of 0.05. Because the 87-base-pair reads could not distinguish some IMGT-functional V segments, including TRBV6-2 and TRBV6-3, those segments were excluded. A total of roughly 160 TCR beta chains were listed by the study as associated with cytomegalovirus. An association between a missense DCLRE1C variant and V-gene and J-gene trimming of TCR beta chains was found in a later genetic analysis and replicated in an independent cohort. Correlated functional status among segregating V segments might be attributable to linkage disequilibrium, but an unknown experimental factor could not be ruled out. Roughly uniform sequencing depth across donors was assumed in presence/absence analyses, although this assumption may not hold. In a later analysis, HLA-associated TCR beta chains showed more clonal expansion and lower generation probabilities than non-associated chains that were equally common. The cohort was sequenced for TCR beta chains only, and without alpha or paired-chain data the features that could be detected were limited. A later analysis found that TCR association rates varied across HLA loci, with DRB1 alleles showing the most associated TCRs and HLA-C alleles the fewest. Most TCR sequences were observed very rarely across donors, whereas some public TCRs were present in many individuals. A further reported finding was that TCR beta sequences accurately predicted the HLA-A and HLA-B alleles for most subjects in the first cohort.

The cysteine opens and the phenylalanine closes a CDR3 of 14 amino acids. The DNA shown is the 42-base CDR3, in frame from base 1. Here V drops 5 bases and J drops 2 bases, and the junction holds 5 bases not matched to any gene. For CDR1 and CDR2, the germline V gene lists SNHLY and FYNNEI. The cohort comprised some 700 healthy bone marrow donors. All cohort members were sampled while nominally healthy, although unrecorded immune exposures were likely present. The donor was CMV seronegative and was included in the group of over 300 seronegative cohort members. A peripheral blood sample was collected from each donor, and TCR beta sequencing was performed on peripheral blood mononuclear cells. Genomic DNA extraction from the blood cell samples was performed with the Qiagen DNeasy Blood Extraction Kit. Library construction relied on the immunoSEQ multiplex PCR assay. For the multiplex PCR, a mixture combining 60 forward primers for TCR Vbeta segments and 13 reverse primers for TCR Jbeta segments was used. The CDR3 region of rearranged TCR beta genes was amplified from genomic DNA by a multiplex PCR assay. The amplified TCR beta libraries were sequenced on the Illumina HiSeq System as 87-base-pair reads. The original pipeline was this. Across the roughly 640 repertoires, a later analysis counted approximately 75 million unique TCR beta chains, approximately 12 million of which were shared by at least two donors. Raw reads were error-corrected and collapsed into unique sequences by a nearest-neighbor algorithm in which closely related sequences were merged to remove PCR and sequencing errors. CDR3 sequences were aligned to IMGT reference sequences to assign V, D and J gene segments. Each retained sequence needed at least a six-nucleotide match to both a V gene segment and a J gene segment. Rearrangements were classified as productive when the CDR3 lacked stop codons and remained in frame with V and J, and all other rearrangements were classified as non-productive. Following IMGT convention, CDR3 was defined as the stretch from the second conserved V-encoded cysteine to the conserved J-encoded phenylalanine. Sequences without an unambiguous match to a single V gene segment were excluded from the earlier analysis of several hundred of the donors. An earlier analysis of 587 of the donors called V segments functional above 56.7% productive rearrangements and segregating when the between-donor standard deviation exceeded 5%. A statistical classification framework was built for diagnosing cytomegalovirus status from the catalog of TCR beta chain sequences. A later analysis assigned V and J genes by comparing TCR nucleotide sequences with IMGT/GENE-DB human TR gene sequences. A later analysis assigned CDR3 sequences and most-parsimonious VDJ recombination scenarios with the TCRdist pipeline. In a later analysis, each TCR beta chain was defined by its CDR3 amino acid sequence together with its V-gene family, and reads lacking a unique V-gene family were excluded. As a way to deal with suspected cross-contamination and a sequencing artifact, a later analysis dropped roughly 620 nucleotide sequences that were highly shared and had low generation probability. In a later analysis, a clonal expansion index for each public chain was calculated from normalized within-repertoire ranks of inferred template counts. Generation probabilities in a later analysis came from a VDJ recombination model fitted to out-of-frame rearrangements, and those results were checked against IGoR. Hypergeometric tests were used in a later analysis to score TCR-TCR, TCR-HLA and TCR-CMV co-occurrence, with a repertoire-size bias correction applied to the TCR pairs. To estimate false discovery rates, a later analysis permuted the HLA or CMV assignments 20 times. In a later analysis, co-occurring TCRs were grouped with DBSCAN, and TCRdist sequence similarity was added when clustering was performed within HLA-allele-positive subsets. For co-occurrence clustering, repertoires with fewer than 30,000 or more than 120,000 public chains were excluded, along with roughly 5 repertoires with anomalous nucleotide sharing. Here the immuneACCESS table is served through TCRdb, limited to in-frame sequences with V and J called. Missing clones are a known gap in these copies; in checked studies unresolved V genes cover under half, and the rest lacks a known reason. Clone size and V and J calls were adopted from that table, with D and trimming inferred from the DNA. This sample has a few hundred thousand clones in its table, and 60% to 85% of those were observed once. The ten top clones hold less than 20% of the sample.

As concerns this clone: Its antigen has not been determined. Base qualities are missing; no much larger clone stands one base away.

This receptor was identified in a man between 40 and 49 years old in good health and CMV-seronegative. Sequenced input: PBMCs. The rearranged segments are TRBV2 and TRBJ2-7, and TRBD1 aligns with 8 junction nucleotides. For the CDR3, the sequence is CASSLRTGTYEQYF. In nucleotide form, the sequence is TGTGCCAGCAGTCTCCGGACAGGGACCTACGAGCAGTACTTC.